Included here is one TCR beta chain sequence, with context. V shed 8 bases and J shed 6 bases, with 15 bases lying between them. Looked up from germline, CDR1 is SGHTA and CDR2 is FQGNSA. The CDR3 is 13 residues long. Assay used: immunoSEQ multiplex PCR; TCRdb lists only in-frame clones, some missing. Of more than 200,000 clones listed, approximately 86% are singletons. This record belongs to a study of blood T cell repertoires in COVID-19. Sequenced material: PBMCs or T cells enriched from blood (not recorded which). The rearrangement uses TRBV7-2 and TRBJ2-3; a weak D match, TRBD2 (5 bases). This receptor was obtained from a woman in her twenties or thirties with acute COVID-19. This chain's CDR3 is CASSPAVKDTQYF. Written as DNA, the CDR3 is TGTGCCAGCTCCCCAGCGGTTAAGGATACGCAGTATTTT. The variable domain in full, completed from reference TRBV7-2 and TRBJ2-3, reads GAGVSQSPSNKVTEKGKDVELRCDPISGHTALYWYRQSLGQGLEFLIYFQGNSAPDKSGLPSDRFSAERTGGSVSTLTIQRTQQEDSAVYLCASSPAVKDTQYFGPGTRLTVL.